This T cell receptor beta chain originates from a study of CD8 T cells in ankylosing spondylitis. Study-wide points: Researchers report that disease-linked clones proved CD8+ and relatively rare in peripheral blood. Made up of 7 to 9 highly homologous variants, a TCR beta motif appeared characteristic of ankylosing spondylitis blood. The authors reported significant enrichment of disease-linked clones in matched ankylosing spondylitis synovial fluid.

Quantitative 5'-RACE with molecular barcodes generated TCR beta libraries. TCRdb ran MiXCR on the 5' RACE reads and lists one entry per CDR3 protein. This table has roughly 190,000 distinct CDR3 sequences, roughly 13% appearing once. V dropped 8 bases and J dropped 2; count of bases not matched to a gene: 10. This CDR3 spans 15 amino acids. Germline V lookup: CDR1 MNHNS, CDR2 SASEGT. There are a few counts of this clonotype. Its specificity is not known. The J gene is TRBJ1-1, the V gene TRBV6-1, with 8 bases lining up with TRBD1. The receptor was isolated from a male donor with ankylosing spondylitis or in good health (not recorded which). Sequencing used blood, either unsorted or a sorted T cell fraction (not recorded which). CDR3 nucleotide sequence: TGTGCCAGCCGGGGGGACAGGAACCTCAACACTGAAGCTTTCTTT. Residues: CASRGDRNLNTEAFF.